This TCR beta chain was found in a study of blood T cell repertoires in COVID-19. Study-level background: Samples taken during acute and convalescent COVID-19 were collected in the United States, Italy and Spain.

The method was immunoSEQ multiplex PCR; TCRdb's version includes in-frame clones alone and lacks a portion of them. This sample yields about 260,000 clones, of which approximately 92% are seen a single time; around 2.5% belongs to the top ten. This CDR3 region has 16 residues. Germline assignment: CDR1 SNHLY and CDR2 FYNNEI. V lost 5 bases, J lost 0 bases, and 6 bases stayed unmatched. The chain has TRBV2 and TRBJ2-4; TRBD1 matches at 8 bases. Sequencing was done on a sample of peripheral blood. The clonotype was recovered from a person aged 18-29 years with COVID-19, enrolled during active disease. The CDR3 sequence: CASSTGGDLAKNIQYF. The DNA of the CDR3 is TGTGCCAGCAGTACAGGGGGTGATCTAGCCAAAAACATTCAGTACTTC.